The 17 T cell receptor beta chains below were found in one sample sequenced in a study of identical twins. TCRdb ran MiXCR on the 5' RACE reads and lists one entry per CDR3 protein. The table shows about 100,000 distinct CDR3 sequences, with roughly 6% occurring only once. The sequenced material came from memory T cells sorted from blood. These receptors were collected from a woman aged 45 to 65 in good health.

This clonotype has at least ten counts. The chain combines TRBV5-1 with TRBJ2-1; 7 bases are a match to TRBD2. Trimming at V came to 0 bases and at J to 7 bases, leaving 7 bases not matched to a gene. From germline, CDR1 is SGHRS and CDR2 YFSETQ. CDR3 length: 15 residues. The CDR3 coding sequence is TGCGCCAGCAGCTTGGTTAGCCCAGCGGGGAATGAGCAGTTCTTC. This encodes CASSLVSPAGNEQFF.

This clonotype has at least ten counts. V usage is TRBV11-2 and J usage is TRBJ1-5; unclear D gene. The CDR3 covers 15 residues. CDR1 and CDR2 from the germline V gene are SGHAT and FQNNGV. V lost 3 bases and J 2 bases, leaving 11 bases between the germline ends. In DNA, the CDR3 is TGTGCCAGCAGCTTTGACGGTTTGGGCAATCAGCCCCAGCATTTT. This codes for CASSFDGLGNQPQHF. The full variable domain, with the rest looked up from reference TRBV11-2 and TRBJ1-5, is EAGVAQSPRYKIIEKRQSVAFWCNPISGHATLYWYQQILGQGPKLLIQFQNNGVVDDSQLPKDRFSAERLKGVDSTLKIQPAKLEDSAVYLCASSFDGLGNQPQHFGDGTRLSIL.

This chain uses TRBV18 with TRBJ2-1; TRBD2 matches at 12 bases. The CDR3 totals 15 residues. Unmatched junction bases numbered 4, after V lost 8 bases and J lost 2 bases. Germline-derived CDR1 and CDR2 are KGHSH and LQKENI. Here the CDR3 reads CASTRTSGAYNEQFF. The CDR3 coding sequence is TGTGCCAGCACGCGGACTAGCGGGGCCTACAATGAGCAGTTCTTC.

This clonotype was detected many times. The CDR3 loop reads CASSRLAGTDTQYF. Written as DNA, the CDR3 is TGTGCCAGCAGTCGGCTAGCGGGCACAGATACGCAGTATTTT. The chain links TRBV7-8 to TRBJ2-3; 7 nucleotides align to TRBD2. The ends lost 6 bases at V and 1 base at J; junction bases unmatched: 4. Germline CDR1 is SGHVS and CDR2 is FQNEAQ. The CDR3 contains 14 residues. The full variable domain, completed using reference TRBV7-8 and TRBJ2-3, is GAGVSQSPRYKVAKRGQDVALRCDPISGHVSLFWYQQALGQGPEFLTYFQNEAQLDKSGLPSDRFFAERPEGSVSTLKIQRTQQEDSAVYLCASSRLAGTDTQYFGPGTRLTVL.

Ten or more counts support this clonotype. The chain uses TRBV2 and TRBJ2-7; D uncertain. V lost 6 bases, J lost 4 bases, and 4 bases lay in between. This CDR3 is built from 10 residues. From germline, CDR1 is SNHLY and CDR2 FYNNEI. This chain's CDR3 is CASSLYEQYF. CDR3 in DNA: TGTGCCAGCAGCCTTTACGAGCAGTACTTC.

This clonotype was recorded many times. This chain links TRBV3-1 with TRBJ1-5; no firm D call. The CDR3 consists of 12 residues. Trimming removed 1 base at V and 4 bases at J, with 2 bases between. CDR1 is LGHDT, CDR2 YNNKEL, per germline (reference sequence). CDR3 nucleotide sequence: TGTGCCAGCAGCCAAGTAAATCAGCCCCAGCATTTT. This encodes CASSQVNQPQHF.

This clonotype appeared many times. The chain couples TRBV12-3 or TRBV12-4 to TRBJ2-5, with D perhaps TRBD2 (7 bases). This CDR3 is 16 amino acids long. The germline V and J ends were trimmed by 1 base and 5 bases, with 17 bases remaining between them. CDR3 nucleotides: TGTGCCAGCAGTTTAGGTACAGGGAGGGTGACGGAGACCCAGTACTTC. Amino acids: CASSLGTGRVTETQYF.

Ten or more counts support this clonotype. The chain has TRBV11-2 and TRBJ2-7, with no clear D. V dropped 0 bases and J dropped 0 bases, with 3 bases sitting between them. This CDR3 is 13 amino acids long. The germline gives CDR1 SGHAT, CDR2 FQNNGV. The CDR3 DNA sequence: TGTGCCAGCAGCTTAGAGGGCTCCTACGAGCAGTACTTC. Translation gives CASSLEGSYEQYF.

This clonotype was counted many times. The chain combines TRBV7-2 with TRBJ1-4; D is possibly TRBD1 (5 bases). The germline V gene has CDR1 SGHTA and CDR2 FQGNSA. V dropped 5 bases and J dropped 5 bases, with 15 bases sitting between them. The length of the CDR3 is 15 residues. This CDR3 reads CASSHGFDRNEKLFF. CDR3 DNA: TGTGCCAGCAGCCACGGCTTCGACAGAAATGAAAAACTGTTTTTT.

This clonotype came up a few times. This sequence joins TRBV5-1 and TRBJ1-2, with 9 bases fitting TRBD1. Germline V gene data show CDR1 as SGHRS and CDR2 as YFSETQ. J gave up 3 bases and V 4 bases, and 7 bases lay outside the gene matches. The CDR3 sequence is 15 residues long. The CDR3 DNA is TGCGCCAGCAGCCTAACCGGGACAGGGTACTATGGCTACACCTTC. This encodes CASSLTGTGYYGYTF.

This clonotype was detected ten times or more. J is TRBJ1-4 and V is TRBV7-2; no firm D call. Between the trimmed V and J ends, which lost 5 bases and 4 bases, there was a span of 14 bases. The CDR3 runs to 15 residues. The germline V gene encodes CDR1 SGHTA and CDR2 FQGNSA. In DNA form, the CDR3 reads TGTGCCAGCAGCCCGCAAGGGTCGGGTAATGAAAAACTGTTTTTT. Amino acids: CASSPQGSGNEKLFF.

J is TRBJ2-1 and V is TRBV6-5; no clear D. The CDR3 is 12 amino acids. With 6 bases removed from V and 6 bases from J, the gap between germline ends came to 9 bases. In germline, CDR1 is MNHEY, CDR2 SVGAGI. DNA for the CDR3: TGTGCCAGCAGCCCCGGGCCCAATGAGCAGTTCTTC. Encoded protein: CASSPGPNEQFF.

This clonotype was counted at least ten times. The rearrangement uses TRBV20-1 and TRBJ2-5; D might be TRBD1 (6 bases). Trimming stripped 0 bases from V and 5 bases from J, with 13 bases between. Looked up from germline, CDR1 is DFQATT and CDR2 is SNEGSKA (reference sequence). This CDR3 region has 14 residues. CDR3 nucleotides: TGCAGTGCTAGAGACGGACAGCACCGGGAGACCCAGTACTTC. This sequence encodes CSARDGQHRETQYF.

The V and J genes are TRBV7-2 and TRBJ2-5; 11 positions match TRBD2. The CDR3 extends over 15 amino acids. Germline loops: CDR1 SGHTA, CDR2 FQGNSA. J gave up 5 bases and V 3 bases, and 5 bases lay outside the gene matches. The CDR3 loop is CASSLSASGRETQYF. CDR3 nucleotide sequence: TGTGCCAGCAGCTTGTCGGCTAGCGGGAGGGAGACCCAGTACTTC.

This clonotype was counted ten times or more. The rearrangement uses TRBV29-1 and TRBJ1-4; perhaps TRBD1 as D (5 bases). This CDR3 is 13 amino acids long. V lost 7 bases and J 4 bases, leaving 13 bases between the germline ends. Germline-derived CDR1 and CDR2 are SQVTM and ANQGSEA. The CDR3 loop is CSAEGFGNEKLFF. CDR3 DNA: TGCAGCGCCGAGGGGTTCGGTAATGAAAAACTGTTTTTT.

This clonotype was counted ten times or more. CDR3 nucleotides: TGTGCCAGCAGCGTAAGCGGGAACACTGAAGCTTTCTTT. It is translated as CASSVSGNTEAFF. The gene calls are TRBV9 and TRBJ1-1, with D unresolved. Trimming stripped 1 base from V and 1 base from J, with 5 bases between. The CDR3 covers 13 residues. From germline, CDR1 is SGDLS and CDR2 YYNGEE.

A few counts support this clonotype. DNA for the CDR3: TGTGCTAGTGGTCAAGGCGTCGCTTCCTACGAGCAGTACTTC. This encodes CASGQGVASYEQYF. The chain carries TRBV12-5 and TRBJ2-7; D not resolved. Germline V gene data show CDR1 as LGHNT and CDR2 as FRNRAP. The CDR3 is 14 amino acids. Trimming removed 5 bases from V and 1 base from J, with 12 bases in between.